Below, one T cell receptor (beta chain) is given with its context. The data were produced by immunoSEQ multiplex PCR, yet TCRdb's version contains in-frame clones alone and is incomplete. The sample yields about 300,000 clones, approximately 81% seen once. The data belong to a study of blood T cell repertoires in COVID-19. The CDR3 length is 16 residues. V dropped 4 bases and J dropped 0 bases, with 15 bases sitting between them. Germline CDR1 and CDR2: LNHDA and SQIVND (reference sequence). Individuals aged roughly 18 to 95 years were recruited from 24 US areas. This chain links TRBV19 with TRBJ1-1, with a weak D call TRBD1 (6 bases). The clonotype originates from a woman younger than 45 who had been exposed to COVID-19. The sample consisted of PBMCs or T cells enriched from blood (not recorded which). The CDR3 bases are TGTGCCAGTAGTAGAGGGGGGGACAACATGAACACTGAAGCTTTCTTT. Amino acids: CASSRGGDNMNTEAFF.